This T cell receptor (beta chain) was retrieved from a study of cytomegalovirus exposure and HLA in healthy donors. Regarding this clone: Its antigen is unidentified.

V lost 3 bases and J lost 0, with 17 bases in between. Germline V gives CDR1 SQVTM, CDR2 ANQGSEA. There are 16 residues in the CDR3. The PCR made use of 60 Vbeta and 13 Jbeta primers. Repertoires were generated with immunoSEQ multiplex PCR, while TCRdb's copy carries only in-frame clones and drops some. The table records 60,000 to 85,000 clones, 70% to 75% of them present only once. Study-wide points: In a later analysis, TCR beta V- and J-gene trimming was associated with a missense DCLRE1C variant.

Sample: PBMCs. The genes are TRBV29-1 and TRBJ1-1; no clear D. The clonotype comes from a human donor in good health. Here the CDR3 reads CSVERLRLRMNTEAFF. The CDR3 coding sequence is TGCAGCGTTGAGAGGTTGCGTCTAAGGATGAACACTGAAGCTTTCTTT.